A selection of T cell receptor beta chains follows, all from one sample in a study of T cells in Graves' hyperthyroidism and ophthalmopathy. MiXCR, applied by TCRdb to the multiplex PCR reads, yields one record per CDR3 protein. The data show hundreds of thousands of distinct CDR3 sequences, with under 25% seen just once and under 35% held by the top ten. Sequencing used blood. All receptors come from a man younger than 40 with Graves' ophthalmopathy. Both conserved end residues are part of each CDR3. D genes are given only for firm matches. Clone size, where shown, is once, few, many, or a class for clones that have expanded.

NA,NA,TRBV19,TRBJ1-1,CASSTGKGARGNTEAFF
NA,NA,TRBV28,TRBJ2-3,CASSSLQVPSTDTQYF
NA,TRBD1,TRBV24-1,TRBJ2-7,CATSDSRDSAYEQYF
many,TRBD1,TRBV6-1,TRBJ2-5,CASSDPARGETQYF
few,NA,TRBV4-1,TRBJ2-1,CASSQDYLRDSYNEQFF
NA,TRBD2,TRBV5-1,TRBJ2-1,CASRFGLAGSGDEQFF
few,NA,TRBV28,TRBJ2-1,CASSPTRGRGYNEQFF
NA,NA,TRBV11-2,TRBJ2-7,CASSRGGVPYEQYF
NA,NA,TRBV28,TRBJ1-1,CASSLNQLNTEAFF
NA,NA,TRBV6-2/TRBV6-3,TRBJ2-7,CASGLYEQYF
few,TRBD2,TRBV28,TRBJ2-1,CASSGGTSGSLNEQFF
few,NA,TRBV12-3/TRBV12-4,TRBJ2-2,CASSKTGELFF
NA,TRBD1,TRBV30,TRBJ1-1,CAWSEAVDREGDTEAFF
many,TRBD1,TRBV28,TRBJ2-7,CASSPSGTGTLDYEQYF
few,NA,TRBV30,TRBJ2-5,CAWSRENRIETQYF
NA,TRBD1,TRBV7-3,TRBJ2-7,CASSLIGPGQGALEQYF
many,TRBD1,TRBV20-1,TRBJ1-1,CSARVRTGWTEAFF
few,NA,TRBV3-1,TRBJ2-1,CASSPRGAGEQFF
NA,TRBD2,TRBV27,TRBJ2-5,CASSLNGLAGAQETQYF
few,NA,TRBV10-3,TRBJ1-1,CAISEPGDKAFF
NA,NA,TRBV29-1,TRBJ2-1,CSVAEGLYNEQFF
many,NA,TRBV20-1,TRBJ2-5,CSASGGKETQYF
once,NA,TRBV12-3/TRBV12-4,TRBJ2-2,CASTLGPTGELFF
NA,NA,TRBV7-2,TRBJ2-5,CASSFGGDRTKTQYF
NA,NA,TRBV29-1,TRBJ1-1,CSGPTMNTEAFF
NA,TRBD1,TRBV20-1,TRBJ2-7,CSATKGTGKLYEQYF
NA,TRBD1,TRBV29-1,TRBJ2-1,CSGDHAGTGVIF
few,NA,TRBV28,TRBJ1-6,CASSSAQGVGNSPLHF
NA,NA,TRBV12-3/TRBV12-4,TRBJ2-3,CASSLAGFGDTQYF